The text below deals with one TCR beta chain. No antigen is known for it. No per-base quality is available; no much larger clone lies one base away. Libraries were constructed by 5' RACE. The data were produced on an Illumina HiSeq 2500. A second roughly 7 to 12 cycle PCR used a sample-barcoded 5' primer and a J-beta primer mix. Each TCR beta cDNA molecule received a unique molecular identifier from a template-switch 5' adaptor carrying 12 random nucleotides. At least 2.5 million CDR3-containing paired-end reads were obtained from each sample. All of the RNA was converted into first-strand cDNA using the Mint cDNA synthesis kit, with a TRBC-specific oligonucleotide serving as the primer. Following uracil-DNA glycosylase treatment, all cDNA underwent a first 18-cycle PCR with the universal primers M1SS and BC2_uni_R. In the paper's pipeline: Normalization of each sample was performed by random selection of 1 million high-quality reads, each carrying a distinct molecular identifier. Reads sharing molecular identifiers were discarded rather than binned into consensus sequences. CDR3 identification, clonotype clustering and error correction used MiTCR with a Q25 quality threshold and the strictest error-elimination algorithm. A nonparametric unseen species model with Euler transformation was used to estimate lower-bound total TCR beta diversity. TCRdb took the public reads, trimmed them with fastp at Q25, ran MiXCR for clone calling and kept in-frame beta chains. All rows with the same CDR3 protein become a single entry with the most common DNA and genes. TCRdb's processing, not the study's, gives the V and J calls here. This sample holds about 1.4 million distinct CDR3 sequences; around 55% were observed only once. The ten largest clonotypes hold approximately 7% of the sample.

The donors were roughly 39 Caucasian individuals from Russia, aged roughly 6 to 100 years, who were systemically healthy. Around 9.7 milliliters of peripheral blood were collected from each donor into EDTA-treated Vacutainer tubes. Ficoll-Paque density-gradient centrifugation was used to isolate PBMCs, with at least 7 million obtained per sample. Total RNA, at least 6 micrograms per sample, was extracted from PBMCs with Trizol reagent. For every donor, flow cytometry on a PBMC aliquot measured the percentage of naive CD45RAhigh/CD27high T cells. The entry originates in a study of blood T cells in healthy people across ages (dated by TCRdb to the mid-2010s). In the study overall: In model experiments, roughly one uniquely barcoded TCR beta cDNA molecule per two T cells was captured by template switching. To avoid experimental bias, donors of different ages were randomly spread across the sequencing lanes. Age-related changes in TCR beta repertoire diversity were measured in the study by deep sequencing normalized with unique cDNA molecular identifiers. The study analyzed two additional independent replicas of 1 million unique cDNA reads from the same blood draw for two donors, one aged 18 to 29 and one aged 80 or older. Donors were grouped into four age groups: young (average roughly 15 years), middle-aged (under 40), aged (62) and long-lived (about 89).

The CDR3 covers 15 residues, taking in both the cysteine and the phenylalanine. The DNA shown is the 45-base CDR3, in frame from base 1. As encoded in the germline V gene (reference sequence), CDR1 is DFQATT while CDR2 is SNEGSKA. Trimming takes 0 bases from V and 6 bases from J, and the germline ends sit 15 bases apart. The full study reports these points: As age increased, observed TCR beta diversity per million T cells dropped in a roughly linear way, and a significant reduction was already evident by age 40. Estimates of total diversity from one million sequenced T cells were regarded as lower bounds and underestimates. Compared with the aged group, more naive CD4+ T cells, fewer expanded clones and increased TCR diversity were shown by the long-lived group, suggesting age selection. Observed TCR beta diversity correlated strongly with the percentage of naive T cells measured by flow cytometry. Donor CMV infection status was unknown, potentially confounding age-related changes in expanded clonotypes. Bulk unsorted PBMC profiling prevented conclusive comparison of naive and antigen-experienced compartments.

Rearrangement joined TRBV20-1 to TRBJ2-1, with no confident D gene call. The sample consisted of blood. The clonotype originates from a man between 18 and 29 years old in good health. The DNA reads TGCAGTGCTAGAGATTCTAAAGGACCATTCAATGAGCAGTTCTTC. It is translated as CSARDSKGPFNEQFF.